The present TCR beta chain was sequenced within a study of blood T cell repertoires in COVID-19. On the study more broadly: Samples came from the United States, Italy and Spain, spanning acute and convalescent COVID-19. PBMCs, B-cell-depleted T cells, or T cells provided the cDNA or gDNA that made up the material.

CDR1 is SGHNT, CDR2 YYREEE, per germline (reference sequence). Losses at the gene ends were 3 bases for V and 3 bases for J; bases not matched to a gene: 12. The CDR3 is 17 residues long. This clone was found a few times. In the authors' methods: Counts of nucleated cells, estimated from reference gene primer amplification, were obtained. TCRdb keeps only in-frame clones here, not all; method: immunoSEQ multiplex PCR. V and J calls and clone size come straight from that table; D and trimming were deduced from the DNA. The sample lists tens of thousands of clones, roughly 87% occurring once. Material: peripheral blood. The origin of this receptor is a man older than 75 with acute or convalescent COVID-19. The chain carries TRBV5-4 and TRBJ1-2, with 9 bases fitting TRBD1. This CDR3 reads CASSSEGQGLFDYGYTF. CDR3 sequence (DNA): TGTGCCAGCAGCTCAGAGGGACAGGGCTTGTTTGACTATGGCTACACCTTC.